This TCR beta chain was identified in a study of CD8 T cells in ankylosing spondylitis. Findings and caveats of the study: It appeared that ankylosing spondylitis blood was characterized by a TCR beta motif of several highly homologous variants. Reactive arthritis synovial fluid and blood were previously reported to contain some motif variants.

From the 5' RACE reads, TCRdb called clonotypes with MiXCR, one entry per CDR3 protein. The table lists under 450,000 distinct CDR3 sequences, under 20% of them singletons. The CDR3 contains 15 residues. CDR1 KGHSH and CDR2 LQKENI come from the germline V gene. V gave up 1 base and J gave up 7 bases, with 13 bases separating them. This clonotype has just a few counts. Its specificity is unknown. The TCR originated in a male donor with ankylosing spondylitis. The rearrangement links TRBV18 to TRBJ1-4; D remains ambiguous. The sample taken for sequencing was blood, either unsorted or a sorted T cell fraction (not recorded which). CDR3 in amino acids: CASSPQYGVAEKLFF. In DNA, the CDR3 is TGTGCCAGCTCACCACAATACGGGGTTGCTGAAAAACTGTTTTTT.